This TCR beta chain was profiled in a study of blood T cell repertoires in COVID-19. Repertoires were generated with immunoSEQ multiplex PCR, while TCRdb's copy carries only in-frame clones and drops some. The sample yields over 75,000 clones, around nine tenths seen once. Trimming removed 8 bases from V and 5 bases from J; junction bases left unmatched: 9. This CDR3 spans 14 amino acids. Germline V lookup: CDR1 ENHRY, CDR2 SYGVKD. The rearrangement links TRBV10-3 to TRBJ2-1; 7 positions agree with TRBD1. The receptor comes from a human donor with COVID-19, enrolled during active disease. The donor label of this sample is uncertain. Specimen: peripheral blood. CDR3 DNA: TGTGCCATCCGTCCGGGACAGCGAAACAATGAGCAGTTCTTC. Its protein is CAIRPGQRNNEQFF.